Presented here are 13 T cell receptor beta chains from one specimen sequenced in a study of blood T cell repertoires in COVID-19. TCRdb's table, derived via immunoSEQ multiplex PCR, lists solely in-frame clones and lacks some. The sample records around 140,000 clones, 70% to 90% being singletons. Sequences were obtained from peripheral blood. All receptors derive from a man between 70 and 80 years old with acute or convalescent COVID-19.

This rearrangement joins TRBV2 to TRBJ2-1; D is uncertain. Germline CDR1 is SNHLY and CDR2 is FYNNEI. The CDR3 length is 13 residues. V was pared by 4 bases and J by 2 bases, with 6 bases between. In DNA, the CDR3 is TGTGCCAGCAGTGGGCAGGCCTACAATGAGCAGTTCTTC. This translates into CASSGQAYNEQFF.

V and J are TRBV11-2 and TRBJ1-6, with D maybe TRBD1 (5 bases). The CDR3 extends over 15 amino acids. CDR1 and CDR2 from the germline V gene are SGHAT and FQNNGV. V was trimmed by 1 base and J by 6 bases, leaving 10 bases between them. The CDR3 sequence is CASSLVQAFNSPLHF. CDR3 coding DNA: TGTGCCAGCAGCTTAGTACAGGCATTTAATTCACCCCTCCACTTT. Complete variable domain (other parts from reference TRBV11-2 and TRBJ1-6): EAGVAQSPRYKIIEKRQSVAFWCNPISGHATLYWYQQILGQGPKLLIQFQNNGVVDDSQLPKDRFSAERLKGVDSTLKIQPAKLEDSAVYLCASSLVQAFNSPLHFGNGTRLTVT.

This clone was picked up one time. The DNA of the CDR3 is TGTGCCAGCAGTTTAGGGACAGGTTACGAGCAGTACTTC. Translation gives CASSLGTGYEQYF. The chain has TRBV27 and TRBJ2-7; the match to TRBD1 covers 8 bases. V lost 2 bases, J lost 4 bases, and 1 base stayed unmatched. Germline CDR1 MNHEY, CDR2 SMNVEV (reference sequence). The CDR3 loop spans 13 amino acids.

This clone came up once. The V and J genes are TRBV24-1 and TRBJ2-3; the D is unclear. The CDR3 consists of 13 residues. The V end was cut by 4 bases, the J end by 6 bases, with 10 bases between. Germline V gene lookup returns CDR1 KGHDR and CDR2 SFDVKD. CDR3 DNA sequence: TGTGCCACCAGTGACCCCCCCTCGGATACGCAGTATTTT. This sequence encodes CATSDPPSDTQYF.

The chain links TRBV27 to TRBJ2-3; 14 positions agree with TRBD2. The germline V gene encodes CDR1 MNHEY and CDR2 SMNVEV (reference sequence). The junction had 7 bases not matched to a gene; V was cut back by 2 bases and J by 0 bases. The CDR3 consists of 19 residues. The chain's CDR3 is CASSLRRGLAGASTDTQYF. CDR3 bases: TGTGCCAGCAGTTTAAGGAGGGGACTAGCGGGGGCTAGCACAGATACGCAGTATTTT.

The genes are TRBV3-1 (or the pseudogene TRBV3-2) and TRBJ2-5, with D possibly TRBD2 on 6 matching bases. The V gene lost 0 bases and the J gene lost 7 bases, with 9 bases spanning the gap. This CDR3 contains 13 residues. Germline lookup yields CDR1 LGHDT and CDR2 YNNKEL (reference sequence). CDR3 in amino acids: CASSQDVGGTQYF. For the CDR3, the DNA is TGTGCCAGCAGCCAAGATGTGGGGGGGACCCAGTACTTC.

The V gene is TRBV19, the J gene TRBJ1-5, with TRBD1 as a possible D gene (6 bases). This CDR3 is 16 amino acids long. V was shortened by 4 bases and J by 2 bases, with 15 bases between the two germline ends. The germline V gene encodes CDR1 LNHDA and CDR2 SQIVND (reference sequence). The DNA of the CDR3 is TGTGCCAGTAGTAGGAGGGGGGGCGACGGCAATCAGCCCCAGCATTTT. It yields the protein CASSRRGGDGNQPQHF.

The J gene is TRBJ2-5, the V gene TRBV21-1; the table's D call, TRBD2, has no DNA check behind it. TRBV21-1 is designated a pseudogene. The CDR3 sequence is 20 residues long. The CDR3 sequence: CASSKARGGLAGVTGETQYF. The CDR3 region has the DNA TGTGCCAGCAGCAAAGCGCGAGGGGGACTAGCGGGGGTCACCGGGGAGACCCAGTACTTC.

In DNA, the CDR3 is TGTGCCAGCAGGGGACGGGCGGGAGGGCCCGTGGATACGCAGTATTTT. This gives the protein CASRGRAGGPVDTQYF. The J gene is TRBJ2-3, the V gene TRBV2, with 9 positions matching TRBD2. Germline values: CDR1 SNHLY, CDR2 FYNNEI. CDR3 size: 16 residues. J lost 6 bases, V lost 6 bases, and 13 bases had no gene match.

The CDR3: CASRGHLDGSNYGYTF. The DNA of the CDR3 is TGTGCCAGTAGGGGACACCTCGACGGGTCTAACTATGGCTACACCTTC. This rearrangement joins TRBV19 to TRBJ1-2, with TRBD1 as a possible D gene (6 bases). Trimming removed 6 bases from V and 0 bases from J, with 17 bases in between. The CDR3 sequence is 16 residues long. Germline CDR1 LNHDA, CDR2 SQIVND (reference sequence).

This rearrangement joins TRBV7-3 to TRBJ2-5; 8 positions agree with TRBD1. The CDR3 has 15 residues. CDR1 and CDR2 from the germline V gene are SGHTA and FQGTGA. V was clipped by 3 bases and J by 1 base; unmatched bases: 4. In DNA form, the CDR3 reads TGTGCCAGCAGCTTGGCCAGGGGGCTCCAAGAGACCCAGTACTTC. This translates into CASSLARGLQETQYF.

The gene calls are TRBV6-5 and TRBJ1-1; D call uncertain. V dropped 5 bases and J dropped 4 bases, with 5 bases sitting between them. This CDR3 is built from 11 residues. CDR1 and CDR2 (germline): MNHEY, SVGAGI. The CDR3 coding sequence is TGTGCCAGCAGTATATTCACTGAAGCTTTCTTT. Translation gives CASSIFTEAFF.

CDR3 loop: CAWTRTGAGSNQPQHF. CDR3 sequence (DNA): TGTGCCTGGACCAGGACAGGGGCCGGAAGCAATCAGCCCCAGCATTTT. The J gene is TRBJ1-5, the V gene TRBV30; 9 bases map to TRBD1. The CDR3 contains 16 residues. Trimming took 4 bases from V and 1 from J; bases not matched to a gene: 8. Germline values: CDR1 GTSNPN, CDR2 SVGIG (reference sequence).